These 12 T cell receptor beta chains originate from one sample sequenced in a study of CD8 T cells in ankylosing spondylitis. TCRdb reanalysed the 5' RACE reads using MiXCR and keeps one entry per CDR3 protein. The sample lists under 130,000 distinct CDR3 sequences; about 25% were seen once. Input material: synovial fluid, either unsorted or a sorted T cell fraction (not recorded which). Source of these receptors: a male donor with ankylosing spondylitis.

This clonotype was seen more than once but under ten times. The chain has TRBV27 and TRBJ2-2; D is uncertain. Germline values: CDR1 MNHEY, CDR2 SMNVEV (reference sequence). The CDR3 loop spans 15 amino acids. Trimming took off 4 bases at V and 5 bases at J, with 14 bases between the two ends. The CDR3 is CASSYLTLGTGELFF. In nucleotides, the CDR3 is TGTGCCAGCAGTTATTTAACCTTGGGGACCGGGGAGCTGTTTTTT.

This clonotype was observed a few times. The chain has TRBV3-1 and TRBJ2-2; D possibly matches TRBD1 or TRBD2 (5 bases each). Trimming removed 5 bases at V and 7 bases at J, with 11 bases between. Germline-derived CDR1 and CDR2 are LGHDT and YNNKEL (reference sequence). There are 13 residues in the CDR3. CDR3 amino acids: CASSTLGGGELFF. As DNA, the CDR3 is TGTGCCAGCAGCACGCTTGGGGGCGGGGAGCTGTTTTTT.

V and J are TRBV4-2 and TRBJ2-4; 9 positions match TRBD1. This CDR3 has 12 residues. Germline loops: CDR1 LGHNA, CDR2 YNFKEQ. Trimming took 5 bases from V and 11 from J; bases not matched to a gene: 4. CDR3 bases: TGTGCCAGCAGCGACAGGGGGGGTGTTCAGTACTTC. Translation gives CASSDRGGVQYF.

The V gene is TRBV28, the J gene TRBJ1-2, with a weak D call TRBD1 (6 bases). This CDR3 has 14 residues. Trimming pared 5 bases from V and 0 bases from J, leaving 10 bases between. Germline values: CDR1 MDHEN, CDR2 SYDVKM. The chain's CDR3 is CASSPGQTNYGYTF. Written as DNA, the CDR3 is TGTGCCAGCAGTCCCGGACAGACTAACTATGGCTACACCTTC.

V usage is TRBV13 and J usage is TRBJ1-1; TRBD1 aligns across 7 bases. Trimming took 0 bases from V and 4 from J; bases not matched to a gene: 8. The germline CDR1 and CDR2 sequences are PRHDT and FYEKMQ (reference sequence). The CDR3 has 16 residues. CDR3 loop: CASSLGSAGGFTEAFF. CDR3 coding DNA: TGTGCCAGCAGCTTAGGCTCGGCAGGGGGGTTCACTGAAGCTTTCTTT.

This rearrangement joins TRBV12-3 or TRBV12-4 to TRBJ1-1, with D possibly being TRBD1 (6 bases). Trimming took 6 bases from V and 7 from J, leaving 24 bases between them. The CDR3 is made up of 16 amino acids. The CDR3 DNA reads as TGTGCCAGCAGAGTCAAGGAAGAGGGGGGCCGCAATGAAGCTTTCTTT. It codes for CASRVKEEGGRNEAFF.

The rearrangement joins TRBV11-3 to TRBJ2-2; 7 bases line up with TRBD1. The CDR3 consists of 16 residues. The V gene's germline CDR1 is SGHNT and CDR2 YENEEA. J lost 1 base, V lost 8 bases, and 10 bases had no gene match. The CDR3 DNA sequence: TGTGCCAGCTCGAAAGGGAACAGGGGGAACACCGGGGAGCTGTTTTTT. Translating it yields CASSKGNRGNTGELFF.

The CDR3 here is CATSILAGGPYTQYF. For the CDR3, the DNA is TGTGCCACCAGCATACTAGCGGGAGGGCCGTATACGCAGTATTTT. V is TRBV15 and J is TRBJ2-3; 13 bases are shared with TRBD2. The V segment lost 4 bases and the J segment 7 bases; nucleotides outside the gene matches: 5. In germline, CDR1 is LNHNV, CDR2 YYDKDF (reference sequence). The CDR3 sequence is 15 residues long.

This clonotype turned up a few times. The chain couples TRBV13 to TRBJ1-1; tentative D call: TRBD1 (5 bases). The CDR3 loop spans 16 amino acids. The germline gives CDR1 PRHDT, CDR2 FYEKMQ (reference sequence). The ends were cut back, 0 bases at V and 3 bases at J, with 14 bases in the middle. CDR3 sequence: CASSLGRGRGYTEAFF. CDR3 sequence (DNA): TGTGCCAGCAGCTTAGGTCGAGGGAGGGGATACACTGAAGCTTTCTTT.

The V and J genes are TRBV27 and TRBJ2-1; 7 nucleotides line up with TRBD2. V lost 1 base and J lost 7; bases outside the gene matches: 10. Germline V gene lookup returns CDR1 MNHEY and CDR2 SMNVEV (reference sequence). The CDR3 has 16 amino acids. Here the CDR3 DNA reads TGTGCCAGCAGTTTATGGGGGGGAGGGCCAACAAATGAGCAGTTCTTC. Amino acids: CASSLWGGGPTNEQFF.

This clonotype was found once. It is unclear where the CDR3 begins or ends on the DNA, so no DNA is shown, and the CDR3 is as TCRdb lists it. The chain carries TRBV20-1 and TRBJ1-4. Germline lookup yields CDR1 DFQATT and CDR2 SNEGSKA (reference sequence). The CDR3 comprises 12 residues, both ends counted. The CDR3 is CSAKQLMKNCFF.

J is TRBJ2-2 and V is TRBV19; possibly TRBD1 for D (7 bases). The CDR3 totals 15 residues. V was trimmed by 5 bases and J by 4 bases, leaving 14 bases between them. The germline CDR1 and CDR2 sequences are LNHDA and SQIVND (reference sequence). CDR3 nucleotide sequence: TGTGCCAGTAGTCCCGCAGGGGGGAGCACCGGGGAGCTGTTTTTT. Amino acids: CASSPAGGSTGELFF.